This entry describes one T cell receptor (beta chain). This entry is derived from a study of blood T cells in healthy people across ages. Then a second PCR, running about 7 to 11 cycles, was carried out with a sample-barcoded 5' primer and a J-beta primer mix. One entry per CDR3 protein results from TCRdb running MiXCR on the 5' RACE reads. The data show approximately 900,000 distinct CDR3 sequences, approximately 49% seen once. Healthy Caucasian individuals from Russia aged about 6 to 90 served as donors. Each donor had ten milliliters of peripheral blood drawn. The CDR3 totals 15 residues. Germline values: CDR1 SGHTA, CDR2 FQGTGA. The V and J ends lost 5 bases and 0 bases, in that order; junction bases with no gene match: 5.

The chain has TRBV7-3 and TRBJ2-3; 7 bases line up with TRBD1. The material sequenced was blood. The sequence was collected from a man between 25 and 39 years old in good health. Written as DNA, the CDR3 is TGTGCCAGCAGCAACCGACAGGGTAGCACAGATACGCAGTATTTT. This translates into CASSNRQGSTDTQYF.